The text below deals with one TCR beta chain. Original processing notes: The authors estimated nucleated cell counts from reference gene primer amplification. TCRdb keeps only in-frame clones here, not all; method: immunoSEQ multiplex PCR. That table gives V, J and clone size, and the DNA gave D and trimming. Altogether some 340,000 clones are present, 90% to 95% being singletons, with the ten largest covering roughly 3.9%. This sample was taken from a study of blood T cell repertoires in COVID-19. Study-wide context: The United States, Italy and Spain were the sources of the acute and convalescent COVID-19 samples.

Participants spanned ages about 18 to 100 years and resided in some 22 US areas. A COVID-19 case was met by exposed participants within 2 weeks before study entry. Sequenced: PBMCs or T cells enriched from blood (not recorded which). This clonotype was sampled from a woman between 25 and 40 years old who had been exposed to COVID-19.

CDR3 residues: CASSPGNPTAGNTIYF. DNA of the CDR3: TGTGCCAGCAGCCCGGGAAACCCAACGGCTGGAAACACCATATATTTT. The rearrangement uses TRBV7-7 and TRBJ1-3, with D unresolved. With 5 bases removed from V and 2 bases from J, the gap between germline ends came to 16 bases. The CDR3 length is 16 residues. In germline, CDR1 is SSHAT, CDR2 FNYEAQ (reference sequence).